This T cell receptor beta chain was identified during a study of Graves' ophthalmopathy and Graves' hyperthyroidism (dated by TCRdb to the late 2010s). A note on the overall study: Peripheral blood was collected at initial diagnosis, before any treatment. Once sampling was done, hyperthyroidism patients were given methimazole at a starting dose of 30 mg daily, while ophthalmopathy patients were given high-dose intravenous methylprednisolone. In total, approximately 140 blood samples were TCR-sequenced: around 42 ophthalmopathy, some 75 hyperthyroidism and 17 hyperthyroidism-to-ophthalmopathy patients. An independent validation cohort was composed of some 19 hyperthyroidism patients and 17 patients who later progressed from hyperthyroidism to ophthalmopathy. The study used signatures of the TCR beta repertoire to tell Graves' ophthalmopathy apart from Graves' hyperthyroidism and to predict which patients would progress to ophthalmopathy. To explore V-J signatures that distinguish ophthalmopathy from hyperthyroidism, a discovery set of 100 patients was enrolled, made up of 40 to 45 with ophthalmopathy and roughly 57 with stable hyperthyroidism. T-cell repertoires of thyroid tissue and blood were compared in over 5 hyperthyroidism patients. Study-level results and caveats: In validation, the model predicted ophthalmopathy progression with less than 71% sensitivity and less than 80% specificity; fewer than 15 predicted patients were CT-confirmed with GO in a median of approximately 6.5 months. Sample size was not predetermined statistically, and investigators were not blinded to group allocation. Among expanded thyroid clonotypes with frequency above 0.001, most also showed up in blood, which suggests that blood repertoires may reflect the thyroid immune response. Ophthalmopathy was separated from stable hyperthyroidism by the 13-signature model with about 85% sensitivity and just under 84% specificity in cross-validation and with 80%/75% in the test set.

The CDR3 numbers 15 amino acids, ends counted. Solely the CDR3 DNA is kept, with 45 bases framed from the first base. CDR1 SGHTA and CDR2 FQGNSA were looked up in the germline V gene. V is reduced by 5 bases and J by 1 base, leaving a spacing of 12 bases between them. For repertoire sequencing, the TCR beta CDR3 regions were amplified from RNA transcripts. HTBI primers and the Qiagen OneStep RT-PCR kit were used in a first-round RT-PCR, which was followed by a second-round multiplex PCR, size selection and purification. Sequencing of the libraries was carried out on an Illumina HiSeq2000 in paired-end mode with 100 bp reads. As for the original processing: SOAPnuke was used for read processing, and reads with adapters, uncalled bases, a mean Phred below 15, or no exact constant-primer or identifier match were discarded. COPE v1.2.5 was used to merge high-quality paired reads. Unique nucleotide sequences were defined as clonotypes and aligned to IMGT TRB V, D and J references using MiTCR v1.1. The analysis was limited to V-J combinations with a frequency above 0.0001, which together covered around 99% of the repertoires. For each V-J combination, a TCR clonal expansion and chaos score was defined as the ratio of F50 clonal expansion to chaos observed in the TCRdist matrix. Welch's t-statistics and random forest were used to reduce features to about 14 V-J combinations, which were fed into a naive Bayes classifier. Thyroid-blood repertoire similarity was quantified with the Morisita-Horn index. TCRdb itself trimmed the public reads at Q25 with fastp, ran MiXCR and retained productive beta chains. Every CDR3 protein is listed once, alongside the most common genes and DNA of its rows. These V and J calls originate from TCRdb's pipeline instead of the authors' own analysis. Within this sample are approximately 330,000 distinct CDR3 sequences, with 17% of them counted one time only. The biggest ten clones account for roughly an eighth of the sample.

Ophthalmopathy patients had moderately to severely active disease, Clinical Activity Score of at least 3, NOSPECS grade of at least 4, and disease duration under 3 months. Patients with other autoimmune diseases, uncontrolled infections, pregnancy or lactation were excluded from the study. Clinical symptoms, serum thyroxine, TRAb, thyroid ultrasound and orbital computed tomography formed the basis of the diagnosis. Ficoll-Paque density gradient centrifugation was used to isolate PBMCs from approximately 11 ml of fresh peripheral blood. Total RNA was extracted with Trizol reagent and quality-checked on an Agilent 2100 Bioanalyzer. This clonotype was counted many times. What antigen it recognizes has not been identified. The CDR3 ends on some other residue instead of the conserved phenylalanine or tryptophan, so this is likely a read error.

The source of this sequence is an adult man with Graves' ophthalmopathy. Material for sequencing was peripheral blood. The rearrangement combines TRBV7-2 with TRBJ2-4; 7 matching bases give a weak D call of TRBD2. This receptor carries the CDR3 CASSIGGPAKNIQYL. The DNA sequence reads TGTGCCAGCAGCATCGGGGGGCCGGCCAAAAACATTCAGTACCTC.